These T cell receptor beta chains were read from a single sample in a study of CD8 T cells in Susac syndrome. TCRdb passed the immunoSEQ multiplex PCR reads through MiXCR, listing each CDR3 protein once. The sample records about 190,000 distinct CDR3 sequences, roughly 94% being singletons. The sequencing sample was made of CD8+ T cells from PBMCs. These receptor sequences come from a human donor with Susac syndrome. Each CDR3 is given with its conserved first and last residue. A D gene is named only where the DNA matches it firmly. The size field is filled for only some rows; it gives once, few, many or a size class.

len	v_gene	j_gene	abundance	d_gene	CDR3aa
15	TRBV20-1	TRBJ2-1	NA	TRBD2	CSARDIAGGRNEQFF
12	TRBV19	TRBJ1-6	once	NA	CASRAGNSPLHF
15	TRBV15	TRBJ2-3	NA	NA	CATSRWGGATDTQYF
13	TRBV5-1	TRBJ2-3	NA	NA	CASRPIGADTQYF
15	TRBV12-3/TRBV12-4	TRBJ1-1	NA	NA	CASSLDRDLNTEAFF
12	TRBV29-1	TRBJ2-1	NA	NA	CSVNTNNNEQFF
16	TRBV4-1	TRBJ1-1	NA	NA	CASSQKYSDLNTEAFF
14	TRBV20-1	TRBJ2-1	NA	NA	CSANSESSYNEQFF
13	TRBV4-1	TRBJ2-7	NA	NA	CASSQVKGWDKYF
12	TRBV12-3/TRBV12-4	TRBJ2-3	few	NA	CASSFGGDTQYF
15	TRBV20-1	TRBJ1-2	NA	TRBD1	CSAPEDRDRIYGYTF
14	TRBV6-1	TRBJ2-7	once	NA	CASSEGRGRDEQYF
14	TRBV12-3/TRBV12-4	TRBJ2-2	NA	TRBD2	CASSRTSGIGELFF
16	TRBV6-1	TRBJ1-1	once	NA	CASSEGHLRGRTEAFF
15	TRBV20-1	TRBJ2-7	NA	NA	CSARGITGSLYEQYF
16	TRBV4-1	TRBJ2-1	NA	NA	CASSQVVTSRYNEQFF
15	TRBV9	TRBJ2-3	NA	NA	CASSVDGSGTDTQYF
16	TRBV9	TRBJ2-1	once	TRBD1	CASSPRQGMSDNEQFF
15	TRBV30	TRBJ1-6	NA	TRBD1	CAWSHRGQGNSPLHF
12	TRBV29-1	TRBJ2-1	NA	NA	CSVESLKGEQFF
14	TRBV3-1	TRBJ2-3	NA	NA	CASSQEPDTDTQYF
13	TRBV24-1	TRBJ1-2	NA	NA	CATFDPRAYGYTF
15	TRBV4-2	TRBJ2-7	NA	NA	CASSQTSDGSYEQYF
16	TRBV4-1	TRBJ2-1	NA	NA	CASSHADSRSGNEQFF
15	TRBV2	TRBJ1-5	once	TRBD1	CASTPGQGGHQPQHF
13	TRBV27	TRBJ2-7	NA	NA	CASKDGSSYEQYF
14	TRBV19	TRBJ1-2	NA	TRBD1	CASTRTGTDYGYTF
14	TRBV28	TRBJ2-1	NA	NA	CASSSLRGPNEQFF
18	TRBV27	TRBJ2-6	NA	NA	CASTTDRPMASGANVLTF
15	TRBV11-2	TRBJ2-7	once	TRBD1	CASSPRDRVSYEQYF
13	TRBV27	TRBJ1-1	few	TRBD1	CASSLTGRTEAFF
13	TRBV3-1	TRBJ2-7	once	NA	CASSRAEAYEQYF
16	TRBV12-3/TRBV12-4	TRBJ2-7	NA	NA	CASSLSFGQRRYEQYF
15	TRBV7-9	TRBJ2-6	NA	TRBD2	CASSGEGSGANVLTF
15	TRBV5-6	TRBJ1-2	NA	TRBD1	CASSEAGTGLYGYTF
15	TRBV20-1	TRBJ1-2	NA	TRBD1	CRPGGDRGPSSGYTF
14	TRBV20-1	TRBJ1-5	NA	NA	CSARESGEGQPQHF